A single sample is the source of the 24 T cell receptor beta chains below, sequenced in a study of T-cell reconstitution after alpha-beta-depleted transplantation in children. Library preparation (for TCRbeta) was performed with unique molecular identifiers. TCRdb re-called the PCR reads with MiXCR, one entry per CDR3 protein. The sample lists about 300,000 distinct CDR3 sequences; around 10% were seen once. The source material was PBMCs, sampled before TCRalphabeta/CD19-depleted stem cell transplant. The source of these receptors is a boy under two years old with acute myeloid leukemia, due to receive a stem cell transplant.

This clonotype was picked up many times. The chain links TRBV20-1 to TRBJ2-3; unclear D gene. This CDR3 comprises 11 residues. The V end was cut by 3 bases, the J end by 2 bases, with 3 bases between. CDR1 and CDR2 (germline): DFQATT, SNEGSKA (reference sequence). The chain's CDR3 is CSASNTDTQYF. For the CDR3, the DNA is TGCAGTGCTAGCAACACAGATACGCAGTATTTT.

This clonotype was seen repeatedly, ten times or more. This chain links TRBV20-1 with TRBJ2-1; D is undetermined. This CDR3 is built from 10 residues. The V gene lost 3 bases and the J gene lost 9 bases, with 6 bases spanning the gap. Per the germline V gene, CDR1 is DFQATT and CDR2 is SNEGSKA (reference sequence). This CDR3 reads CSASYGEQFF. DNA for the CDR3: TGCAGTGCTAGCTACGGTGAGCAGTTCTTC.

This clonotype was detected many times. The V gene is TRBV4-3, the J gene TRBJ1-1; D gene uncertain. Germline CDR1 LGHNA, CDR2 YSLEER. Between the trimmed V and J ends, which lost 3 bases and 5 bases, there was a span of 10 bases. The CDR3 totals 13 residues. CDR3 in amino acids: CASSQQGETEAFF. The DNA of the CDR3 is TGCGCCAGCAGCCAGCAAGGCGAAACTGAAGCTTTCTTT.

Concerning this clonotype: Being one base from a much bigger clone, this may be a read error. The V call is TRBV11-2, the J call TRBJ2-5; 9 bases agree with TRBD1. The V gene's germline CDR1 is SGHAT and CDR2 FQNNGV. The CDR3 contains 17 residues. V shed 5 bases, J shed 4 bases, and the junction held 14 bases outside the gene matches. CDR3 DNA sequence: TGTGCCAGCAGCGATTCGGACAGGGGCATGTACCCAGAGACCCAGTACTTC. It is translated as CASSDSDRGMYPETQYF.

This clonotype was counted between two and nine times. The chain employs TRBV7-2 and TRBJ1-4; 8 bases are a match to TRBD1. Looked up from germline, CDR1 is SGHTA and CDR2 is FQGNSA. The CDR3 length is 15 residues. The J segment lost 8 bases and the V segment lost 1 base, leaving 6 bases of the junction unmatched. The CDR3 spells CASSLGGTGREKLFF. The CDR3 DNA reads as TGTGCCAGCAGCTTAGGGGGGACAGGAAGGGAAAAACTGTTTTTT.

This clonotype showed up many times. A read error may produce the germline difference seen at one junction end. This chain connects TRBV7-8 to TRBJ2-1; D call uncertain. CDR1 and CDR2 from the germline V gene are SGHVS and FQNEAQ. CDR3 length equals 15 residues. The CDR3, as DNA: TGTGCCAGCACCTTACCCTGGAGCTCCTACAATGAGCAGTTCTTC. Translated, it gives CASTLPWSSYNEQFF. Complete variable domain (other parts from reference TRBV7-8 and TRBJ2-1): GAGVSQSPRYKVAKRGQDVALRCDPISGHVSLFWYQQALGQGPEFLTYFQNEAQLDKSGLPSDRFFAERPEGSVSTLKIQRTQQEDSAVYLCASTLPWSSYNEQFFGPGTRLTVL.

The sample holds a few counts of this clonotype. The rearrangement joins TRBV5-1 to TRBJ1-2, with D unclear. Per germline, CDR1 SGHRS and CDR2 YFSETQ. Trimming took 0 bases from V and 0 from J, leaving 9 bases between them. CDR3 size: 15 residues. The CDR3: CASSLAAPPNYGYTF. The DNA of the CDR3 is TGCGCCAGCAGCTTGGCGGCACCCCCTAACTATGGCTACACCTTC.

This clonotype has at least ten counts. The chain has TRBV9 and TRBJ1-6; D not resolved. Per the germline V gene, CDR1 is SGDLS and CDR2 is YYNGEE. The CDR3 is 12 amino acids. V was clipped by 0 bases and J by 10 bases, with 5 bases between them. The CDR3, as DNA: TGTGCCAGCAGCGTAGAAGGGTCACCCCTCCACTTT. This translates into CASSVEGSPLHF.

This clonotype was counted many times. The gene calls are TRBV15 and TRBJ2-5; 8 bases line up with TRBD2. The trim removed 2 bases at V and 5 bases at J, leaving 10 bases unmatched. The CDR3 has 16 residues. From germline, CDR1 is LNHNV and CDR2 YYDKDF (reference sequence). As DNA, the CDR3 is TGTGCCACCAGCAGATCCCCAAGCGGGAGAGGGGAGACCCAGTACTTC. It encodes CATSRSPSGRGETQYF.

This clonotype has a handful of counts. V usage is TRBV2 and J usage is TRBJ2-7; 9 bases are shared with TRBD1. Unmatched junction bases numbered 6, after V lost 6 bases and J lost 3 bases. This CDR3 region has 14 residues. From germline, CDR1 is SNHLY and CDR2 FYNNEI. The CDR3 loop reads CASRDRGSYYEQYF. DNA for the CDR3: TGTGCCAGCAGGGACAGGGGTTCCTACTACGAGCAGTACTTC.

Remarks on this clonotype: Sequence at one end of the junction differs from germline and may be a read error. This chain links TRBV2 with TRBJ2-7; possibly TRBD1 for D (6 bases). The CDR3 is 14 residues long. Germline CDR1 and CDR2: SNHLY and FYNNEI. In nucleotides, the CDR3 is TGTGCCAGCAGTGTTTTGGACAGCTCCTACGATCAGTACTTC. This translates into CASSVLDSSYDQYF.

In this sample, this clonotype turned up a few times. The V gene is TRBV14, the J gene TRBJ2-7; no clear D. From germline, CDR1 is SGHDN and CDR2 FVKESK. The CDR3 runs to 12 residues. V lost 1 base to trimming and J lost 5 bases, with 6 bases between them. CDR3 loop: CASSQVSHEQYF. The CDR3 DNA reads TGTGCCAGCAGCCAAGTCAGCCACGAGCAGTACTTC.

This clonotype has a count of ten or more. V is TRBV6-1 and J is TRBJ1-4, with unresolved D. The CDR3 sequence is 16 residues long. The V and J ends lost 6 bases and 0 bases respectively, with 14 bases between them. Germline V gene sequence: CDR1 MNHNS, CDR2 SASEGT. CDR3 region: CASRPGTPATNEKLFF. The CDR3 DNA follows: TGTGCCAGCAGACCGGGAACCCCGGCAACTAATGAAAAACTGTTTTTT.

This clonotype was counted ten times or more. The chain recombines TRBV20-1 with TRBJ2-2; the match to TRBD2 covers 8 bases. The J segment lost 0 bases and the V segment lost 2 bases, leaving 2 bases of the junction unmatched. Germline V gene lookup returns CDR1 DFQATT and CDR2 SNEGSKA (reference sequence). The CDR3 is 15 amino acids. CDR3 coding DNA: TGCAGTGCTAGACTGGGACTAGCGAACACCGGGGAGCTGTTTTTT. Translated, it gives CSARLGLANTGELFF.

The V and J genes are TRBV7-9 and TRBJ1-1; no firm D call. V was trimmed by 0 bases and J by 3 bases, leaving 8 bases between them. The germline CDR1 and CDR2 sequences are SEHNR and FQNEAQ (reference sequence). The CDR3 has 14 residues. The CDR3 sequence is CASSLAQAYTEAFF. The DNA of the CDR3 is TGTGCCAGCAGCTTAGCGCAGGCCTACACTGAAGCTTTCTTT.

The table lists this clonotype with many counts. The chain combines TRBV7-8 with TRBJ2-7; the match to TRBD2 covers 10 bases. V lost 5 bases and J lost 2; bases outside the gene matches: 6. This CDR3 spans 15 amino acids. Germline lookup yields CDR1 SGHVS and CDR2 FQNEAQ. CDR3 protein: CASSLRTSGPYEQYF. CDR3 nucleotides: TGTGCCAGCAGCCTGCGGACTAGCGGTCCCTACGAGCAGTACTTC.

The chain employs TRBV28 and TRBJ1-2; D uncertain. Trimming cost V 5 bases and J 4 bases, with 5 bases left between them. Germline V gene lookup returns CDR1 MDHEN and CDR2 SYDVKM. CDR3 length: 11 amino acids. The CDR3 here is CASSLRYGYTF. The CDR3, as DNA: TGTGCCAGCAGTCTCCGCTATGGCTACACCTTC.

This clonotype was found many times. For the CDR3, the DNA is TGTGCCAGCAGCTTAGATTTTAGCGGGAGGGCGCAGTATTTT. Translation gives CASSLDFSGRAQYF. This sequence joins TRBV7-2 and TRBJ2-3, with 11 bases identical to TRBD2. The CDR3 consists of 14 residues. Germline assignment: CDR1 SGHTA and CDR2 FQGNSA. V lost 1 base, J lost 10 bases, and 4 bases stayed unmatched.

This clonotype appeared many times. The chain recombines TRBV4-3 with TRBJ1-5, with TRBD1 matching over 8 bases. The CDR3 runs to 15 residues. V was clipped by 1 base and J by 6 bases; unmatched bases: 5. The germline gives CDR1 LGHNA, CDR2 YSLEER. This chain's CDR3 is CASSQAGQGSQPQHF. CDR3 DNA sequence: TGCGCCAGCAGCCAAGCCGGACAGGGTAGTCAGCCCCAGCATTTT.

This clonotype was counted between two and nine times. This chain links TRBV7-9 with TRBJ2-1; D remains ambiguous. CDR1 and CDR2 from the germline V gene are SEHNR and FQNEAQ (reference sequence). Trimming took off 0 bases at V and 4 bases at J, with 13 bases between the two ends. The length of the CDR3 is 16 residues. The DNA for the CDR3 is TGTGCCAGCAGCTTAGCGACGAGTGGGCTTTACAATGAGCAGTTCTTC. Residues: CASSLATSGLYNEQFF.

In this sample, this clonotype turned up many times. J is TRBJ1-5 and V is TRBV10-3; 10 positions agree with TRBD1. The CDR3 spans 16 residues. The V and J ends lost 0 bases and 4 bases, in that order; junction bases with no gene match: 3. Germline loops: CDR1 ENHRY, CDR2 SYGVKD. The CDR3: CAISESDRGKNQPQHF. CDR3 bases: TGTGCCATCAGTGAGTCGGACAGGGGGAAGAATCAGCCCCAGCATTTT.

This clonotype was picked up many times. The V gene is TRBV4-3, the J gene TRBJ2-1, with D perhaps matching TRBD1 (5 bases). The germline V gene encodes CDR1 LGHNA and CDR2 YSLEER. CDR3 length: 16 amino acids. Trimming took off 3 bases at V and 1 base at J, with 13 bases between the two ends. This chain's CDR3 is CASSHPIQGSYNEQFF. The CDR3 DNA reads as TGCGCCAGCAGCCATCCCATTCAGGGTTCCTACAATGAGCAGTTCTTC.

This clonotype was found many times. The chain employs TRBV7-2 and TRBJ2-5; TRBD2 aligns across 8 bases. Trimming took 1 base from V and 2 from J; bases not matched to a gene: 9. This CDR3 region has 17 residues. The germline gives CDR1 SGHTA, CDR2 FQGNSA. The CDR3 region is CASSLGPGGNRQETQYF. The CDR3, as DNA: TGTGCCAGCAGCTTAGGGCCGGGAGGGAATCGACAAGAGACCCAGTACTTC.

This clonotype was counted only a few times. Written as DNA, the CDR3 is TGTGCCAGCAGTCAATGGACTAGCGGGGGGACAGATACGCAGTATTTT. It is translated as CASSQWTSGGTDTQYF. The chain links TRBV2 to TRBJ2-3; 14 positions match TRBD2. Germline V gene data show CDR1 as SNHLY and CDR2 as FYNNEI. V lost 5 bases to trimming and J lost 3 bases; unmatched junction nucleotides: 4. This CDR3 comprises 16 residues.